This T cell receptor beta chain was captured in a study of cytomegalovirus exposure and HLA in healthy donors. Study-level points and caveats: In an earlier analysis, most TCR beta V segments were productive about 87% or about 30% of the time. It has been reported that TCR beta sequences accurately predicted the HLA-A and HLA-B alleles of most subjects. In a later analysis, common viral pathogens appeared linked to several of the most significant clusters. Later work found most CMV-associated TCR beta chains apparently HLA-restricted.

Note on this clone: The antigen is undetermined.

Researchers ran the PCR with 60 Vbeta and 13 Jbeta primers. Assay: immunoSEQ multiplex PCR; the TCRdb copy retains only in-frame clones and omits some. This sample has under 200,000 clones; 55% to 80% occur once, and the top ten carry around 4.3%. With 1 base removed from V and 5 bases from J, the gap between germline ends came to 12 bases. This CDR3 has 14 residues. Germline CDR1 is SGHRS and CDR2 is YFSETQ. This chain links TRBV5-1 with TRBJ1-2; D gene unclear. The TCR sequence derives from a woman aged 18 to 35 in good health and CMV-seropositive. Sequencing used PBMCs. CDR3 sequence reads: CASSLSDGDYGYTF. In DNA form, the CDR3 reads TGCGCCAGCAGCTTGTCGGACGGGGATTATGGCTACACCTTC.